This T cell receptor (beta chain) was recovered during a study of T cells after posttransplantation cyclophosphamide. Trimming took 6 bases from V and 5 from J, leaving 13 bases between them. The CDR3 is made up of 13 amino acids. The V gene's germline CDR1 is MDHEN and CDR2 SYDVKM. The table came from immunoSEQ multiplex PCR; TCRdb's copy has only in-frame clones and leaves some out. Here the sample spans tens of thousands of clones, about 94% being singletons. General study points: Skin or GI-infiltrating T cells shared few TRB sequences with blood. After PTCy, TRB diversity resembled that of CNI/methotrexate controls.

As concerns this clone: Its target is not known.

The V call is TRBV28, the J call TRBJ1-1, with D hard to call. The sample consisted of PBMCs. This sequence was found in a woman aged 25 to 39 in good health and a related stem cell transplant donor. The CDR3 reads CASRGGGRTEAFF. In DNA form, the CDR3 reads TGTGCCAGCAGGGGTGGAGGGCGGACTGAAGCTTTCTTT.